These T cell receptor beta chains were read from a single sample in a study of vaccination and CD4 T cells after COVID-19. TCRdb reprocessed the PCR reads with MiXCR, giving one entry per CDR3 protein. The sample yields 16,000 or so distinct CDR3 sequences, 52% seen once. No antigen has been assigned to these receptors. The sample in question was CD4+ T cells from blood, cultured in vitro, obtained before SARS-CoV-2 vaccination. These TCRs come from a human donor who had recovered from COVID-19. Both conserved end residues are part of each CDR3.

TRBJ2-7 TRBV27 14 CASSLGGRSYEQYF
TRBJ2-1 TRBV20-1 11 CSAVPGSEQFF
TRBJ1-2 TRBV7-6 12 CASSPTLGGYTF
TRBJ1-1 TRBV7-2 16 CASSPTSGLKNTEAFF
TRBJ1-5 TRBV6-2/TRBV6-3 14 CASSFTGFSQPQHF
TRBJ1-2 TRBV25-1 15 CASSVTGGALAGYTF
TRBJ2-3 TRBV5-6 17 CASSPGVTSGRWDTQYF
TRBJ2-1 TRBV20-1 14 CSATGLATYNEQFF
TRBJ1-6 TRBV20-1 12 CSVGQGNSPLHF
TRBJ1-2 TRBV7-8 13 CASSLAESYGYTF
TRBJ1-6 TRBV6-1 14 CAIRDRDIGSPLHF
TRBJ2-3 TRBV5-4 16 CASSLPQGYGTDTQYF
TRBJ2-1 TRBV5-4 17 CASSTRLLAATYNEQFF
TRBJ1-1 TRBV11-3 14 CASSFDRVNTEAFF
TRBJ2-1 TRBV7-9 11 CASSLEIEQFF
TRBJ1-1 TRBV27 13 CASALRFGTEAFF
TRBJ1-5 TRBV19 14 CASSGTGGSQPQHF
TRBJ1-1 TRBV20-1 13 CSAREYGGTEAFF
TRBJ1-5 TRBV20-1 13 CSAGLGGSQPQHF
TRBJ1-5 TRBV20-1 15 CSARADSERNQPQHF
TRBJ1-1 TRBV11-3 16 CASSLDGRAGAAEAFF
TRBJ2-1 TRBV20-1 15 CSARVPTSGGDEQFF
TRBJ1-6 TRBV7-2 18 CASSLLRDNTKGNSPLHF
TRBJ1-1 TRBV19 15 CASSRQTGVNTEAFF
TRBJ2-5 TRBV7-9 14 CASSLAMGGETQYF
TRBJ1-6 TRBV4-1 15 CASSQERTYNSPLHF
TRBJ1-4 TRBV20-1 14 CSAAPGDMVGKLFF
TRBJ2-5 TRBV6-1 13 CASSETYQETQYF